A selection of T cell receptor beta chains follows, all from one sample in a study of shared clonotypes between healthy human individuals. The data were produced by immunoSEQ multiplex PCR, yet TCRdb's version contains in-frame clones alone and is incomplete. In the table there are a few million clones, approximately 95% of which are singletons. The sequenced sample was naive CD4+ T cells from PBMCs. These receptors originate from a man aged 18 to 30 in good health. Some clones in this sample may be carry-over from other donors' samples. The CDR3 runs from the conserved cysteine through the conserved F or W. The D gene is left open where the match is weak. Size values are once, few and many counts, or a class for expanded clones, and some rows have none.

TGTGCCAGCAGCAAGGGTCGGGACAGGGGTTGGGAAGAGACCCAGTACTTC CASSKGRDRGWEETQYF TRBJ2-5 . TRBV21-1 .
TGTGCCAGCAGTTTATTTGGACTAGAGGGAGATACGCAGTATTTT CASSLFGLEGDTQYF TRBJ2-3 . TRBV27 TRBD2
TGTGCCAGCAGTCCCCAGGGTAACTATGGCTACACCTTC CASSPQGNYGYTF TRBJ1-2 . TRBV27 .
TGTGCCAGCAATCCGGGTCCGGAGGCCGAGCAGTACTTC CASNPGPEAEQYF TRBJ2-7 . TRBV10-3 .
TGTGCCTGGAGTGTACCAGGGTGGTCTGAAGCTTTCTTT CAWSVPGWSEAFF TRBJ1-1 . TRBV30 .
TGTGCCAGCAGCTTATCCCCGGGAGACAATGAGCAGTTCTTC CASSLSPGDNEQFF TRBJ2-1 . TRBV11-1 .
TGTGCCAGTAAAACATCGGGCAGCACAGATACGCAGTATTTT CASKTSGSTDTQYF TRBJ2-3 . TRBV28 .
TGTGCCAGCAGTTACGGGCCCGCCGTGGGCGAAAAACTGTTTTTT CASSYGPAVGEKLFF TRBJ1-4 once TRBV6-5 .
TGTGCCAGCAGCCCGGAAGCCCGGGCCAGCCCTGGGACCCAGTACTTC CASSPEARASPGTQYF TRBJ2-5 . TRBV4-2 .
TGTGCCAGCAGCGGACGGGGCGGCCATGGCTACACCTTC CASSGRGGHGYTF TRBJ1-2 . TRBV5-4 .
TGTGCCACCAGCCCCGAAGGTAGCGGAACCTACGAGCAGTACTTC CATSPEGSGTYEQYF TRBJ2-7 . TRBV15 .
TGTGCCAGCAGCGCCTTGGCAGGGGGCAACGAGCAGTACTTC CASSALAGGNEQYF TRBJ2-7 . TRBV6-1 TRBD1
TGTGCCAGCAACCTAAGCCGGGACAGAGGCTATGGCTACACCTTC CASNLSRDRGYGYTF TRBJ1-2 . TRBV28 TRBD1
TGTGCCAGCCACGAGGACAGAGCTACTAACTATGGCTACACCTTC CASHEDRATNYGYTF TRBJ1-2 . TRBV19 .
TGTGCCAGCAGCGTTTCAGCCGGTTTGCAGTTCTTC CASSVSAGLQFF TRBJ2-1 . TRBV9 .
TGCGCCAGCACTTATATAACAGGGTCGTCCACTGAAGCTTTCTTT CASTYITGSSTEAFF TRBJ1-1 . TRBV5-1 .
TGTGCCAGCAGTTTTGACAGGGCGGTATATAGCAATCAGCCCCAGCATTTT CASSFDRAVYSNQPQHF TRBJ1-5 . TRBV28 TRBD1
TGTGCCAGCAGCTTGGGACAGGGACCGGGCGAGCAGTACTTC CASSLGQGPGEQYF TRBJ2-7 . TRBV5-8 TRBD1
TGTGCCAGCAGTTTATCAAGGCTTGGAGAGACCCAGTACTTC CASSLSRLGETQYF TRBJ2-5 . TRBV27 .
TGTGCCTCCGGGGTAGCGGTTAACACCGGGGAGCTGTTTTTT CASGVAVNTGELFF TRBJ2-2 . TRBV2 .
TGCAGCGCCAGGGGCATTTACACAGATACGCAGTATTTT CSARGIYTDTQYF TRBJ2-3 . TRBV29-1 .
TGTGCCAGCAGCTTGCGGGCAGCCTACAATGAGCAGTTCTTC CASSLRAAYNEQFF TRBJ2-1 . TRBV5-4 .
TGCGCCAGCAGCTTCGGGACAGCCGGGGAGCTGTTTTTT CASSFGTAGELFF TRBJ2-2 . TRBV5-1 TRBD1
TGCGCCAGCAGCCGGGGCGGGACAGGGATTCAAGAGACCCAGTACTTC CASSRGGTGIQETQYF TRBJ2-5 . TRBV5-1 TRBD1
TGTGCCAGCAGCTCCCTGGACTTAGCCGGTGAGACCCAGTACTTC CASSSLDLAGETQYF TRBJ2-5 . TRBV5-6 .
TGCGCCAGCAGCCAGGACAGCAATCAGCCCCAGCATTTT CASSQDSNQPQHF TRBJ1-5 . TRBV5-1 .
TGTGCCAGCAGTCTATTCAGGGGAGATACGCAGTATTTT CASSLFRGDTQYF TRBJ2-3 . TRBV7-9 .
TGTGCCAGCAGCCCGAGAGGAGTTATTGACAGTGAGCAGTTCTTC CASSPRGVIDSEQFF TRBJ2-1 . TRBV9 .
TGCGCCAGCAGCCAGTTAATAGCGGGCGGGGAGCTGTTTTTT CASSQLIAGGELFF TRBJ2-2 . TRBV4-3 TRBD2
TGTGCCAGCAGTTTCTCTAGCGGCCCCACTTACCAGCAGTACTTC CASSFSSGPTYQQYF TRBJ2-7 . TRBV28 TRBD2
TGTGCCTGGAAATACAGACGGCGGAACACTGAAGCTTTCTTT CAWKYRRRNTEAFF TRBJ1-1 . TRBV30 .